This entry lists 14 T cell receptor beta chains sequenced from one sample in a study of CD8 T cells in Susac syndrome. RNA amounts of roughly 0.45 to 1 ug underwent reverse transcription with random hexamers. A single record per CDR3 protein comes from TCRdb applying MiXCR to the immunoSEQ multiplex PCR reads. The profile shows about 130,000 distinct CDR3 sequences, nearly 95% of them singletons. Sequencing used CD4+ T cells from PBMCs. These receptors originate from a human donor in good health.

The CDR3 loop reads CASSPGQAVYEQYF. The CDR3 coding sequence is TGTGCCAGCAGTCCGGGACAGGCCGTCTACGAGCAGTACTTC. The V gene is TRBV6-6, the J gene TRBJ2-7; 8 positions match TRBD1. In germline, CDR1 is MNHNY, CDR2 SVGAGI (reference sequence). V shed 5 bases, J shed 3 bases, and the junction held 6 bases outside the gene matches. The CDR3 has 14 residues.

The J gene is TRBJ1-5, the V gene TRBV2; the match to TRBD1 covers 7 bases. In germline, CDR1 is SNHLY, CDR2 FYNNEI. The J segment lost 6 bases and the V segment lost 6 bases, leaving 8 bases of the junction unmatched. There are 14 residues in the CDR3. Here the CDR3 DNA reads TGTGCCAGCAGAGCCGGGACAGTTCGTCAGCCCCAGCATTTT. Its translation is CASRAGTVRQPQHF. Based on the CDR3 plus reference TRBV2 and TRBJ1-5, the full variable domain is EPEVTQTPSHQVTQMGQEVILRCVPISNHLYFYWYRQILGQKVEFLVSFYNNEISEKSEIFDDQFSVERPDGSNFTLKIRSTKLEDSAMYFCASRAGTVRQPQHFGDGTRLSIL.

This chain uses TRBV5-1 with TRBJ2-3, with D tentatively TRBD2 (6 bases). Deletions cut 2 bases from V and 1 base from J, with 11 bases between. The CDR3 has 15 amino acids. Germline CDR1 is SGHRS and CDR2 is YFSETQ. Here the CDR3 reads CASSFTGDRTDTQYF. CDR3 in DNA: TGCGCCAGCAGCTTCACGGGGGATCGCACAGATACGCAGTATTTT.

The chain has TRBV5-1 and TRBJ2-7; D is perhaps TRBD1 (6 bases). CDR3 length: 15 residues. Trimming took 4 bases from V and 2 from J, leaving 16 bases between them. The germline CDR1 and CDR2 sequences are SGHRS and YFSETQ. The CDR3 protein is CASSPTGQSPYEQYF. CDR3 nucleotide sequence: TGCGCCAGCAGCCCTACAGGGCAGAGCCCCTACGAGCAGTACTTC. Based on the CDR3 plus reference TRBV5-1 and TRBJ2-7, the full variable domain is KAGVTQTPRYLIKTRGQQVTLSCSPISGHRSVSWYQQTPGQGLQFLFEYFSETQRNKGNFPGRFSGRQFSNSRSEMNVSTLELGDSALYLCASSPTGQSPYEQYFGPGTRLTVT.

The rearrangement joins TRBV24-1 to TRBJ2-5; no firm D call. V was trimmed by 5 bases and J by 3 bases, leaving 6 bases between them. The CDR3 is 12 residues long. Germline loops: CDR1 KGHDR, CDR2 SFDVKD. CDR3 in amino acids: CATSATEETQYF. CDR3 coding DNA: TGTGCCACCAGTGCTACAGAAGAGACCCAGTACTTC.

This sequence joins TRBV18 and TRBJ2-7; the match to TRBD2 covers 8 bases. The CDR3 has 15 amino acids. V shed 3 bases, J shed 0 bases, and the junction held 4 bases outside the gene matches. Germline CDR1 and CDR2: KGHSH and LQKENI. CDR3 bases: TGTGCCAGCTCACCGCCTAGCGGGTACTCCTACGAGCAGTACTTC. Amino acids: CASSPPSGYSYEQYF.

The chain combines TRBV7-2 with TRBJ2-7; 8 bases line up with TRBD1. The CDR3 extends over 14 amino acids. Germline trimming cut 5 bases from V and 6 bases from J; bases unmatched to any gene: 9. Germline CDR1 reads SGHTA; CDR2 reads FQGNSA. DNA for the CDR3: TGTGCCAGCAGCCCCCCCGGGACAGGCATCGAGCAGTACTTC. This encodes CASSPPGTGIEQYF.

V and J are TRBV19 and TRBJ2-2; D not certain. Trimming left V 3 bases short and J 5 bases short, with 7 bases between. This CDR3 comprises 13 residues. Germline lookup yields CDR1 LNHDA and CDR2 SQIVND (reference sequence). The CDR3 DNA follows: TGTGCCAGTAGTATGCTGGGGACCGGGGAGCTGTTTTTT. It yields the protein CASSMLGTGELFF.

The chain uses TRBV3-1 and TRBJ1-1; 8 bases match TRBD1. The length of the CDR3 is 17 residues. The germline V gene encodes CDR1 LGHDT and CDR2 YNNKEL (reference sequence). V lost 0 bases and J lost 10; bases outside the gene matches: 16. CDR3 protein: CASSQDRVWGQASSAFF. The CDR3 nucleotides read TGTGCCAGCAGCCAAGATAGGGTATGGGGACAGGCCAGCTCAGCTTTCTTT. Full variable domain (missing parts from reference TRBV3-1 and TRBJ1-1): DTAVSQTPKYLVTQMGNDKSIKCEQNLGHDTMYWYKQDSKKFLKIMFSYNNKELIINETVPNRFSPKSPDKAHLNLHINSLELGDSAVYFCASSQDRVWGQASSAFFGQGTRLTVV.

The gene calls are TRBV24-1 and TRBJ2-1; 11 bases agree with TRBD2. The ends lost 9 bases at V and 10 bases at J; junction bases unmatched: 10. Germline CDR1 is KGHDR and CDR2 is SFDVKD. The CDR3 has 14 residues. CDR3 nucleotides: TGTGCCACCGCCGGGACTAGCGGTTTCGAAGAGCAGTTCTTC. Translated: CATAGTSGFEEQFF.

The chain joins TRBV13 to TRBJ2-7; possibly TRBD2 for D (5 bases). V gave up 5 bases and J gave up 0 bases, with 14 bases separating them. In germline, CDR1 is PRHDT, CDR2 FYEKMQ (reference sequence). The CDR3 totals 15 residues. This CDR3 reads CASSRGTGTSYEQYF. CDR3 coding DNA: TGTGCCAGCAGCCGGGGAACTGGCACCTCCTACGAGCAGTACTTC.

V is TRBV6-1 and J is TRBJ2-3, with D perhaps matching TRBD2 (6 bases). CDR1 is MNHNS, CDR2 SASEGT, per germline. V lost 6 bases to trimming and J lost 0 bases, with 13 bases between them. This CDR3 region has 15 residues. For the CDR3, the DNA is TGTGCCAGCAGAGCCCTAGCGTTAAGCACAGATACGCAGTATTTT. It translates to CASRALALSTDTQYF.

Written as DNA, the CDR3 is TGTGCCAGCAGTGTACAGGGCCGCAATGAGCAGTTCTTC. This encodes CASSVQGRNEQFF. The chain has TRBV27 and TRBJ2-1, with a tentative D call TRBD1 (6 bases). Per the germline V gene, CDR1 is MNHEY and CDR2 is SMNVEV (reference sequence). Trimming took 5 bases from V and 6 from J, leaving 11 bases between them. The CDR3 length is 13 residues.

The rearrangement links TRBV19 to TRBJ1-5; unclear D gene. Germline V CDR1 and CDR2: LNHDA, SQIVND (reference sequence). The CDR3 extends over 13 amino acids. Trimming stripped 3 bases from V and 10 bases from J, with 13 bases between. Here the CDR3 DNA reads TGTGCCAGTAGTATCCCCCCTTCGGATCCCCAGCATTTT. It is translated as CASSIPPSDPQHF.